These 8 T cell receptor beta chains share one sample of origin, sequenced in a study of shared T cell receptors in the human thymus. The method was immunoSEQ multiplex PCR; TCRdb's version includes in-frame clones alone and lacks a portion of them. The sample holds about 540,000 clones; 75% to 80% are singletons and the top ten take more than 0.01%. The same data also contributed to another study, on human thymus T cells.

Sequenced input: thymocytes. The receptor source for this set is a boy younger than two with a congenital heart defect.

The CDR3 DNA reads TGTGCCAGCAGCAAATACAGGGGGCATGGCGAGCAGTACTTC. It translates to CASSKYRGHGEQYF. The genes are TRBV27 and TRBJ2-7; 9 bases match TRBD1. Trimming cost V 6 bases and J 6 bases; bases outside gene matches: 9. The germline V gene encodes CDR1 MNHEY and CDR2 SMNVEV (reference sequence). CDR3 size: 14 residues.

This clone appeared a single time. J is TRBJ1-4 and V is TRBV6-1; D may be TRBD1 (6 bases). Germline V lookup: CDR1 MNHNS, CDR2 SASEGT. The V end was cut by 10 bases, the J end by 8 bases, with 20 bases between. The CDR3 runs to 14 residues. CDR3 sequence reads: CATTDRGRGEKLFF. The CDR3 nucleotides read TGTGCCACCACTGACCGGGGGCGGGGGGAAAAACTGTTTTTT.

CDR3 sequence (DNA): TGTGCCTGGAGTGCCCGACAGGGTGAAGCTTTCTTT. Encoded protein: CAWSARQGEAFF. V and J are TRBV30 and TRBJ1-1, with 7 bases matching TRBD1. The CDR3 is 12 residues long. Germline CDR1 reads GTSNPN; CDR2 reads SVGIG (reference sequence). Trimming took 1 base from V and 7 from J; bases not matched to a gene: 3.

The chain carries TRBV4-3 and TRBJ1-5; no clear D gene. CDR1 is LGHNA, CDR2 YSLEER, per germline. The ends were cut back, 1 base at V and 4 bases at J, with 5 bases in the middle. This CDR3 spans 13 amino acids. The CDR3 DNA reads TGCGCCAGCAGCCAAGGAGAAAATCAGCCCCAGCATTTT. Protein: CASSQGENQPQHF.

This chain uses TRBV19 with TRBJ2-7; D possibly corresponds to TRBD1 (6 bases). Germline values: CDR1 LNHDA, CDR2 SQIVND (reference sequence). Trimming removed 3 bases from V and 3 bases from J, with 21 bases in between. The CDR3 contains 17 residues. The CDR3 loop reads CASSIASGHRTFYEQYF. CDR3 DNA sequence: TGTGCCAGTAGTATTGCCTCGGGACACCGGACCTTCTACGAGCAGTACTTC.

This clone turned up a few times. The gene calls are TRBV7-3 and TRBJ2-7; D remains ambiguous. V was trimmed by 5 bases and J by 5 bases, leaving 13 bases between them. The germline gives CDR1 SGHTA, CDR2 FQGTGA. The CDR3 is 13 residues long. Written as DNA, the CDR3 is TGTGCCAGCAGCATGGCTTTCGTGGACGAGCAGTACTTC. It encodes CASSMAFVDEQYF.

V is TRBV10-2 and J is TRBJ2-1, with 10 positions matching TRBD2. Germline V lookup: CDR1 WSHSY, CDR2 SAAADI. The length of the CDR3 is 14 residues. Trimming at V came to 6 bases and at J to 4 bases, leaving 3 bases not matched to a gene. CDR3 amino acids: CASSNSGRYNEQFF. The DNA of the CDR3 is TGCGCCAGCAGCAATAGCGGGAGGTACAATGAGCAGTTCTTC.

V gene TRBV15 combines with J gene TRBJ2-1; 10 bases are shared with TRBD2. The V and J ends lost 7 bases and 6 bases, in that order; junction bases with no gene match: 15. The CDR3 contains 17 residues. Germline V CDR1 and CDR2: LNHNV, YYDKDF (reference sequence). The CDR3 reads CATTEREGRAEGNEQFF. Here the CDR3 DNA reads TGTGCCACCACGGAGCGGGAGGGCCGGGCTGAGGGCAATGAGCAGTTCTTC.